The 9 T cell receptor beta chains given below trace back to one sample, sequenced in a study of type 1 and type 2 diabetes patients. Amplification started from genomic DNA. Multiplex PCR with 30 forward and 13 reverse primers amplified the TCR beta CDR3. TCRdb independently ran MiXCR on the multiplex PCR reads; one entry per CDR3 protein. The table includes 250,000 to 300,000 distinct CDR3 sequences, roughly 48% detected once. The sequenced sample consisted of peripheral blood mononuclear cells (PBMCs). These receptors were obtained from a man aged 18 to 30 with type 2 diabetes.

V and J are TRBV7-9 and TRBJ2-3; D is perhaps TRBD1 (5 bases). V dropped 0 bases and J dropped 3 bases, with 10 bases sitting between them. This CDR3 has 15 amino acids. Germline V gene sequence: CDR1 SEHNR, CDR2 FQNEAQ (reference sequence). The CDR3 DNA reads TGTGCCAGCAGCTTAGCGACAGCCCGAACAGATACGCAGTATTTT. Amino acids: CASSLATARTDTQYF.

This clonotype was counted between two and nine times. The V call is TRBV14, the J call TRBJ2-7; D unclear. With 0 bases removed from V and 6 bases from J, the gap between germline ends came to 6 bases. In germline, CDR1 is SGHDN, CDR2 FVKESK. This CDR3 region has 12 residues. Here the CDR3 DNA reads TGTGCCAGCAGCCAAGAGCCGTTCGAGCAGTACTTC. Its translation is CASSQEPFEQYF.

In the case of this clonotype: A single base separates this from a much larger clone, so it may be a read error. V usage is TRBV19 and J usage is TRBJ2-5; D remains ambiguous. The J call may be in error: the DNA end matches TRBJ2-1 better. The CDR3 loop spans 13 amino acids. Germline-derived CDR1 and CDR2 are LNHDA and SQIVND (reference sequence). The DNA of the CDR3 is TGTGCCAGTAGCCCACGCAGCTACAATGGGCAGTTCTTC. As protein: CASSPRSYNGQFF.

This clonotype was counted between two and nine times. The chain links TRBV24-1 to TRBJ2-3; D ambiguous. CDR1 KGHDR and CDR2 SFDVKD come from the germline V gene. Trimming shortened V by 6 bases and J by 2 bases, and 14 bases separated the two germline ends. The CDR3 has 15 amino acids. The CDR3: CATSPQFDVTDTQYF. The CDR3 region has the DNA TGTGCCACCAGTCCCCAATTCGACGTCACAGATACGCAGTATTTT.

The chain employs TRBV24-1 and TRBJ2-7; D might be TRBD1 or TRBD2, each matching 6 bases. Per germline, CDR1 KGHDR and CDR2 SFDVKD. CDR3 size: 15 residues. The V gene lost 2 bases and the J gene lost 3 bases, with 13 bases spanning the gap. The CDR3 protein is CATSDSGAAYYEQYF. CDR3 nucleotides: TGTGCCACCAGTGATTCGGGGGCTGCGTACTACGAGCAGTACTTC.

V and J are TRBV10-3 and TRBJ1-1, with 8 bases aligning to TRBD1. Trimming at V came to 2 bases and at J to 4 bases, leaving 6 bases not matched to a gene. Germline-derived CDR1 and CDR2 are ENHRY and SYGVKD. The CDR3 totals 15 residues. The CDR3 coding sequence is TGTGCCATCAGTGAGCCTGGACAGGGCGGCACTGAAGCTTTCTTT. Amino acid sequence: CAISEPGQGGTEAFF.

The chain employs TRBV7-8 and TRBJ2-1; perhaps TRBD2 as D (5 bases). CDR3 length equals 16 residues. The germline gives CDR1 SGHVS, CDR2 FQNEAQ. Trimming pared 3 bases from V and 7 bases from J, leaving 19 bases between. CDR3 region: CASSFTSGRIANEQFF. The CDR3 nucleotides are TGTGCCAGCAGCTTTACAAGCGGTCGCATCGCGAATGAGCAGTTCTTC.

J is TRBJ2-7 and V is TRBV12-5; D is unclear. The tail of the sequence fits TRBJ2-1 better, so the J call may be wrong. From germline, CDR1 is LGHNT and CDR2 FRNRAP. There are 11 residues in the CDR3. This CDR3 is CASSLVYEQFF. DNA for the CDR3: TGTGCCAGCAGTTTGGTGTATGAGCAGTTCTTC.

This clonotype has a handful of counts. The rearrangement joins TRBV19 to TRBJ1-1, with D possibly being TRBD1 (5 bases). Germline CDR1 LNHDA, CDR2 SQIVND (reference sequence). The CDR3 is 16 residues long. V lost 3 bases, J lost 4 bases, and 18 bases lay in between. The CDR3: CASSILARGFATEAFF. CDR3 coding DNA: TGTGCCAGTAGTATTCTGGCACGGGGGTTCGCCACTGAAGCTTTCTTT.